This TCR beta chain was sequenced for a study of shared clonotypes between healthy human individuals. Here immunoSEQ multiplex PCR was the method, and the copy in TCRdb shows in-frame clones only, minus some. The data show 630,000 or so clones, with 95% to 98% seen just once and approximately 0.3% held by the top ten. This CDR3 is 10 amino acids long. Germline CDR1 ENHRY, CDR2 SYGVKD. V lost 7 bases, J lost 9 bases, and 7 bases lay in between. Only CD45RO-negative cells positively selected for CCR7 counted as naive CD8 cells, so terminally differentiated effector memory CD45RA+ cells were excluded. The source material was naive CD8+ T cells sorted from blood. This receptor was obtained from a young man in good health. This chain uses TRBV10-3 with TRBJ2-1; D gene uncertain. CDR3 protein: CAIITGEQFF. CDR3 coding DNA: TGTGCCATCATCACGGGTGAGCAGTTCTTC.